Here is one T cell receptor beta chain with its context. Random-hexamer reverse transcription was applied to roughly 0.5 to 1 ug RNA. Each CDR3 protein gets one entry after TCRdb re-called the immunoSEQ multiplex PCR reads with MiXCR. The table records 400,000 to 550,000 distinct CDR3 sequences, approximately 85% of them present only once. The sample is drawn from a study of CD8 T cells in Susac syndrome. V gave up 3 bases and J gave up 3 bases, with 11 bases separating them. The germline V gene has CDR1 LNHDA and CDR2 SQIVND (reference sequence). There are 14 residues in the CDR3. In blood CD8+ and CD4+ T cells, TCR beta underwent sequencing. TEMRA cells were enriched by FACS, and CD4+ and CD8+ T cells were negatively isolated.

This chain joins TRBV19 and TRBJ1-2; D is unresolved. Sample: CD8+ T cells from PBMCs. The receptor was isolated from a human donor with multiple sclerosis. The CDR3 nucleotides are TGTGCCAGTAGTATTATTCTGCAAGACTATGGCTACACCTTC. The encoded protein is CASSIILQDYGYTF.